One T cell receptor beta chain is described in this entry. What it binds is unknown. With 60 Vbeta and 13 Jbeta primers, the PCR was carried out. The method was immunoSEQ multiplex PCR; TCRdb's version includes in-frame clones alone and lacks a portion of them. Here the sample spans roughly 110,000 clones, about 80% being singletons. This record belongs to a study of cytomegalovirus exposure and HLA in healthy donors. Whereas donors were nominally healthy upon sampling, unrecorded immune exposures were probable. Study observations and caveats: Fewer N-insertions than the roughly 630-donor mean were reportedly shown by an Asian-associated ancestry cluster in a later analysis. Cytomegalovirus association was assigned to approximately 180 TCR beta chains.

The CDR3 sequence is 14 residues long. CDR1 SGHVS and CDR2 FNYEAQ come from the germline V gene. Trimming pared 3 bases from V and 5 bases from J, leaving 11 bases between. Material: PBMCs. The chain couples TRBV7-6 to TRBJ1-5; a weak D match, TRBD1 (5 bases). This clonotype was obtained from a woman between 40 and 55 years old in good health and CMV-seropositive. The CDR3 region is CASSFLREDQPQHF. The CDR3 DNA is TGTGCCAGCAGCTTTCTCAGGGAGGATCAGCCCCAGCATTTT.